This T cell receptor beta chain was identified in a study of Graves' ophthalmopathy and Graves' hyperthyroidism. Findings of the study overall: The authors also found most expanded thyroid clonotypes above 0.001 frequency in blood. In separating ophthalmopathy from stable hyperthyroidism, a 13-signature model achieved nearly 90% sensitivity and 81.08% specificity. Ophthalmopathy progression was predicted with 55% to 71% sensitivity and about 72% specificity.

Investigators amplified TCR beta CDR3 regions from RNA transcripts. Scientists carried out first-round RT-PCR using HTBI primers and then a second-round multiplex PCR. TCRdb used MiXCR to reprocess the multiplex PCR reads, holding one entry per CDR3 protein. The sample holds 300,000 to 400,000 distinct CDR3 sequences; 17% are singletons and the top ten take approximately 13%. CDR1 SGHRS and CDR2 YFSETQ come from the germline V gene. The V and J ends lost 5 bases and 9 bases respectively, with 18 bases between them. This CDR3 has 15 residues. There are many counts of this clonotype. The antigen is not known.

The V and J genes are TRBV5-1 and TRBJ1-6, with D perhaps TRBD1 (5 bases). The specimen sequenced was peripheral blood. The origin of this receptor is an adult man with Graves' ophthalmopathy. In DNA form, the CDR3 reads TGCGCCAGCAGGAAGACCGGGACGGGGGGTTCACCCCTCCACTTT. The encoded protein is CASRKTGTGGSPLHF.